This T cell receptor (beta chain) was identified in a study of blood T cell repertoires in COVID-19. In the study overall: Whether acute or convalescent, the COVID-19 samples came from the United States, Italy and Spain.

The V segment lost 0 bases and the J segment 4 bases; nucleotides outside the gene matches: 6. The V gene's germline CDR1 is SGHRS and CDR2 YFSETQ. The CDR3 is made up of 17 amino acids. This clone has more than one count but fewer than ten. As originally analysed: Estimation of nucleated cell counts relied on the amplification of reference gene primers. The assay was immunoSEQ multiplex PCR, and TCRdb's table has in-frame clones only and misses some. Clone size and the V and J calls come from that table; the DNA yielded D and trimming. The table shows over 130,000 clones, with about 86% occurring only once.

This chain links TRBV5-1 with TRBJ2-3, with 12 bases that match TRBD2. The sample was peripheral blood. The sequence came from a human donor in a cohort sampled during active COVID-19. The CDR3 loop reads CASSLDLAGGQADTQYF. Here the CDR3 DNA reads TGCGCCAGCAGCTTGGATCTAGCGGGGGGGCAGGCAGATACGCAGTATTTT.